This T cell receptor beta chain was captured in a study of patients and donors after allogeneic stem cell transplantation. A single record per CDR3 protein comes from TCRdb applying MiXCR to the RT-PCR reads. The sample consists of over 200,000 distinct CDR3 sequences, roughly two fifths of them appearing once. The germline V and J ends were trimmed by 3 bases and 3 bases, with 15 bases remaining between them. The CDR3 totals 15 residues. CDR1 is DFQATT and CDR2 is SNEGSKA in the germline V gene (reference sequence). This sequence originates from a human donor who was either an allogeneic HSCT recipient or a stem cell or donor lymphocyte infusion donor (not recorded which). It is not recorded whose cells these are; they may come from a transplant donor. The sample consisted of blood, either unsorted or a sorted T cell fraction (not recorded which). The rearrangement uses TRBV20-1 and TRBJ2-1, with D tentatively TRBD2 (6 bases). The CDR3 reads CSARAGTGFYNEQFF. CDR3 nucleotides: TGCAGTGCTAGGGCCGGGACTGGCTTCTACAATGAGCAGTTCTTC.